Listed below are T cell receptor beta chains from one sample, sequenced in a study of T cells in Graves' hyperthyroidism and ophthalmopathy. TCRdb fed the multiplex PCR reads into MiXCR, producing one record per CDR3 protein. The sample contains a few hundred thousand distinct CDR3 sequences, approximately 15% of which appear only once. The source material was blood. These receptors were collected from a woman between 18 and 29 years old with Graves' hyperthyroidism. The CDR3 runs from the conserved cysteine through the conserved F or W. A D gene is named only where the DNA matches it firmly. Clone size is stated in some rows and not others, as once, few, many or a class when expanded.

abundance	j_gene	d_gene	v_gene	CDR3aa	CDR3nt
few	TRBJ2-3	.	TRBV12-3/TRBV12-4	CACALGTDTQYF	TGTGCCTGTGCCCTGGGGACAGATACGCAGTATTTT
many	TRBJ1-4	.	TRBV29-1	CSVWDNREKLFF	TGCAGTGTCTGGGACAACCGTGAAAAACTGTTTTTT
few	TRBJ2-5	.	TRBV7-3	CASSLRPWTAGTETQYF	TGTGCCAGCAGCTTACGGCCTTGGACGGCTGGAACGGAGACCCAGTACTTC
many	TRBJ2-7	.	TRBV6-1	CASSRGSYEQYF	TGTGCCAGCAGTCGTGGTTCCTACGAGCAGTACTTC
many	TRBJ1-2	TRBD1	TRBV4-1	CASSQPTGRNYGYTF	TGCGCCAGCAGCCAGCCGACAGGGCGAAACTATGGCTACACCTTC
.	TRBJ2-1	TRBD2	TRBV5-1	CASSLGLAGGRYNEQFF	TGCGCCAGCAGCTTGGGACTAGCGGGAGGGCGGTACAATGAGCAGTTCTTC
.	TRBJ1-6	.	TRBV20-1	CSARDSSKANSYNSPLHF	TGCAGTGCTAGAGATTCGTCCAAGGCAAACTCCTATAATTCACCCCTCCACTTT
.	TRBJ1-1	.	TRBV2	CASSTTTDTEAFF	TGTGCCAGCAGTACTACGACTGATACTGAAGCTTTCTTT
many	TRBJ2-1	TRBD2	TRBV10-3	CAISSSGSANEQFF	TGTGCCATCAGTTCTAGCGGGAGTGCGAATGAGCAGTTCTTC
many	TRBJ2-1	.	TRBV3-1	CASSQSAAYNEQFF	TGTGCCAGCAGCCAATCGGCAGCCTACAATGAGCAGTTCTTC
few	TRBJ2-1	TRBD1	TRBV29-1	CSARTGSNEQFF	TGCAGCGCCCGGACAGGGTCTAACGAGCAGTTCTTC
many	TRBJ1-2	TRBD1	TRBV5-5	CASSPQGLFGYTF	TGTGCCAGCAGCCCACAGGGGCTCTTTGGCTACACCTTC
once	TRBJ2-6	.	TRBV10-2	CASGWTGGSGANVLTF	TGCGCCAGCGGTTGGACCGGCGGCTCTGGGGCCAACGTCCTGACTTTC
many	TRBJ2-3	TRBD2	TRBV6-5	CASSYANSGDLSTDTQYF	TGTGCCAGCAGTTACGCCAATAGCGGGGACCTTAGCACAGATACGCAGTATTTT
few	TRBJ2-7	TRBD1	TRBV19	CASQQGAGPYEQYF	TGTGCCAGCCAACAGGGGGCGGGTCCCTACGAGCAGTACTTC
many	TRBJ1-2	.	TRBV20-1	CSALPEGVALNGYTF	TGCAGTGCCCTCCCCGAGGGGGTGGCCCTGAATGGCTACACCTTC
many	TRBJ2-1	.	TRBV12-3/TRBV12-4	CASSLGLTAYNEQFF	TGTGCCAGCAGTTTGGGACTCACGGCCTACAATGAGCAGTTCTTC
many	TRBJ1-1	.	TRBV12-3/TRBV12-4	CASTIFRGTEAFF	TGTGCCAGCACGATTTTCCGGGGCACTGAAGCTTTCTTT
many	TRBJ1-2	TRBD1	TRBV27	CASTSGTGLQANYGYTF	TGTGCCAGCACATCCGGGACAGGGCTTCAAGCTAACTATGGCTACACCTTC
.	TRBJ2-7	.	TRBV10-2	CASSASDRGEQYF	TGCGCCAGCAGTGCTAGTGATCGTGGCGAGCAGTACTTC
.	TRBJ2-5	TRBD2	TRBV3-1	CASSLNGLAGGEETQYF	TGTGCCAGCAGCCTCAACGGACTAGCGGGAGGGGAGGAGACCCAGTACTTC
.	TRBJ1-3	.	TRBV20-1	CSARDNRGLFSGNTIYF	TGCAGTGCTAGAGATAATAGGGGACTCTTCTCTGGAAACACCATATATTTT
many	TRBJ1-2	TRBD1	TRBV28	CASSYDRDHGYTF	TGTGCCAGCAGTTATGACAGGGACCATGGCTACACCTTC
.	TRBJ1-6	.	TRBV7-2	CASSVRDTLFYNSPLHF	TGTGCCAGCAGCGTCCGGGACACCCTTTTTTATAATTCACCCCTCCACTTT
many	TRBJ2-1	.	TRBV6-1	CASSPGGQDRALHNEQFF	TGTGCCAGCAGCCCGGGGGGCCAGGACAGGGCCCTCCACAATGAGCAGTTCTTC
many	TRBJ2-1	TRBD2	TRBV5-8	CASSLGRGGHNEQFF	TGTGCCAGCAGCTTGGGCCGGGGGGGCCACAATGAGCAGTTCTTC
few	TRBJ2-3	TRBD1	TRBV6-1	CASSDGQGAGDTQYF	TGTGCCAGCAGTGATGGACAGGGGGCCGGAGATACGCAGTATTTT
.	TRBJ1-2	.	TRBV6-2/TRBV6-3	CASSYSGQGYGYTF	TGCGCCAGCAGTTACTCTGGGCAGGGCTATGGCTACACCTTC
.	TRBJ2-3	TRBD1	TRBV29-1	CSVVRQGGTDTQYF	TGCAGCGTTGTAAGACAGGGGGGCACAGATACGCAGTATTTT
.	TRBJ2-5	.	TRBV3-1	CASSELWGAETQYF	TGTGCCAGCAGTGAATTGTGGGGTGCGGAGACCCAGTACTTC
many	TRBJ2-1	TRBD2	TRBV18	CASSPGGGYSYNEQFF	TGTGCCAGCTCACCAGGCGGGGGGTACTCCTACAATGAGCAGTTCTTC
many	TRBJ2-7	TRBD2	TRBV5-5	CASTRTSGSANAYEQYF	TGTGCCAGCACGAGGACTAGCGGGAGTGCCAATGCCTACGAGCAGTACTTC
many	TRBJ2-1	TRBD2	TRBV24-1	CATSDLSGGPSYNEQFF	TGTGCCACCAGTGATTTGTCGGGAGGGCCCTCCTACAATGAGCAGTTCTTC
many	TRBJ1-1	TRBD1	TRBV7-2	CASSLGQGFSMNTEAFF	TGTGCCAGCAGCCTAGGACAGGGATTCTCCATGAACACTGAAGCTTTCTTT